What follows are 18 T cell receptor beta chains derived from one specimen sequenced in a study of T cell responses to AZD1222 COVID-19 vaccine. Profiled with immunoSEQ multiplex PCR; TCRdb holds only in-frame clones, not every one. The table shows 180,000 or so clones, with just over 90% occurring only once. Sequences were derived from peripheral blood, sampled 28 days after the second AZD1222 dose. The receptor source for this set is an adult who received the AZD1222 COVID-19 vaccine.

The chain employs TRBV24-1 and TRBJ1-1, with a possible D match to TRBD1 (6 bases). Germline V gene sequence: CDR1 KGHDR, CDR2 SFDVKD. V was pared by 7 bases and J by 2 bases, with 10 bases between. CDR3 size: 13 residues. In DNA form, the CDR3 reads TGTGCCACCAGCAACAGGGCTAACACTGAAGCTTTCTTT. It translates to CATSNRANTEAFF.

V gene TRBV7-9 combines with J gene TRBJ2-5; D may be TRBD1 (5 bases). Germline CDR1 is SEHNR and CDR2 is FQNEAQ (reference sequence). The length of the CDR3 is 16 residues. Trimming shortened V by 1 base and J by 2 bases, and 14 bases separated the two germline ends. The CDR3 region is CASSLVLGHLQETQYF. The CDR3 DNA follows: TGTGCCAGCAGCTTAGTTCTCGGACACCTTCAAGAGACCCAGTACTTC.

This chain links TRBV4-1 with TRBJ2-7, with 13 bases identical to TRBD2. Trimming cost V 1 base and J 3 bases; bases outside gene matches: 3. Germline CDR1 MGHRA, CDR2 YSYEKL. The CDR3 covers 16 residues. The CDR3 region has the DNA TGCGCCAGCAGCCAAGTGGGGACTAGCGGGATCTACGAGCAGTACTTC. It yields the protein CASSQVGTSGIYEQYF.

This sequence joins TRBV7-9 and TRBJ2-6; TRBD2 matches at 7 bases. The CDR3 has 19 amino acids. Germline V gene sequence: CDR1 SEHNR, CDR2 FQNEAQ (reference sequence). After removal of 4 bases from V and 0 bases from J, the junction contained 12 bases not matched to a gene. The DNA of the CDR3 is TGTGCCAGCAGCTCATCGCGGGGGACGGCCCTCTCTGGGGCCAACGTCCTGACTTTC. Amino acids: CASSSSRGTALSGANVLTF. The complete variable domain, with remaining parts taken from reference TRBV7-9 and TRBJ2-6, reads DTGVSQNPRHKITKRGQNVTFRCDPISEHNRLYWYRQTLGQGPEFLTYFQNEAQLEKSRLLSDRFSAERPKGSFSTLEIQRTEQGDSAMYLCASSSSRGTALSGANVLTFGAGSRLTVL.

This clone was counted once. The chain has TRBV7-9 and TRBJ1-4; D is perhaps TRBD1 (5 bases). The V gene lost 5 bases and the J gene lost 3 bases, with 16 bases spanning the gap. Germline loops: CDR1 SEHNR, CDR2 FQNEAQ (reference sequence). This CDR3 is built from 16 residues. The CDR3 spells CASSPLSGDPNEKLFF. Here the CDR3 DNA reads TGTGCCAGCAGCCCACTTTCGGGGGATCCTAATGAAAAACTGTTTTTT.

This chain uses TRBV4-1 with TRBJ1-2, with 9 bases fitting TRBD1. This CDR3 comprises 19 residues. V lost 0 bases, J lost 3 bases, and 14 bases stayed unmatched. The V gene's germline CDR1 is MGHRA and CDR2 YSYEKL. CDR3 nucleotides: TGCGCCAGCAGCCAAGATGGGGACAGGGCTTTCCGGGGATACTATGGCTACACCTTC. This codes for CASSQDGDRAFRGYYGYTF.

As DNA, the CDR3 is TGTGCCAGCAGCCCTTCTAGGGGGACTGAAGCTTTCTTT. Protein product: CASSPSRGTEAFF. The V gene is TRBV3-1 (or the pseudogene TRBV3-2), the J gene TRBJ1-1, with a tentative D call TRBD1 (6 bases). The CDR3 length is 13 residues. Germline V CDR1 and CDR2: LGHDT, YNNKEL (reference sequence). V was trimmed by 4 bases and J by 5 bases, leaving 11 bases between them.

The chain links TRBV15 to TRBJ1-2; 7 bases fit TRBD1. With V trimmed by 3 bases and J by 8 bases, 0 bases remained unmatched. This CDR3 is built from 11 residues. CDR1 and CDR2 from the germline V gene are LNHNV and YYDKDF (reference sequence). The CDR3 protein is CATSRTGGYTF. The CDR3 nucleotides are TGTGCCACCAGCAGGACAGGGGGCTACACCTTC.

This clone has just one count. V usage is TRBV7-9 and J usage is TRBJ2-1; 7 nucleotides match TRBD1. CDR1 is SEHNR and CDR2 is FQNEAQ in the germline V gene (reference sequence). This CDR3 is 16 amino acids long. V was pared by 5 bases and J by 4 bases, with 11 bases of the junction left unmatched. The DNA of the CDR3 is TGTGCCAGCAGCCCCCGGGACAGACCTCATTACAATGAGCAGTTCTTC. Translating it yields CASSPRDRPHYNEQFF.

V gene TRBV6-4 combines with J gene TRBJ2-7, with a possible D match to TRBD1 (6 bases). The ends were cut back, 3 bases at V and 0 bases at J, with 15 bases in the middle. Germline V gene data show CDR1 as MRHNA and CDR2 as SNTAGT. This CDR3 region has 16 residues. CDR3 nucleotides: TGTGCCAGCAGTGAATACGGGACACGAACCTCCTACGAGCAGTACTTC. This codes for CASSEYGTRTSYEQYF.

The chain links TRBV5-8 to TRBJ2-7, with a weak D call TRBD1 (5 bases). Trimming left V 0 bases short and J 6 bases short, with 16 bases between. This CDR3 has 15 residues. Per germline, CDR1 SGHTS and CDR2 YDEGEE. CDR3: CASSLARVFSGEQYF. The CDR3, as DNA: TGTGCCAGCAGCTTGGCCAGGGTCTTTTCGGGCGAGCAGTACTTC.

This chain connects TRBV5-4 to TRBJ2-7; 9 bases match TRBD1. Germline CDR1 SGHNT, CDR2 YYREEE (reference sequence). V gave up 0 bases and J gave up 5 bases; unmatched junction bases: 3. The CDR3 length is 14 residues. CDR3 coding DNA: TGTGCCAGCAGCTTGGGTTGGGACAGGGACGAGCAGTACTTC. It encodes CASSLGWDRDEQYF.

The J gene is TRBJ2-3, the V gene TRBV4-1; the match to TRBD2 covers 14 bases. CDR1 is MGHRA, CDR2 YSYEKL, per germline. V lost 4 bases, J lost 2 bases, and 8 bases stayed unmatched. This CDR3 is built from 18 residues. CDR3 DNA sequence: TGCGCCAGCAGCCCCGGACTAGCGGGGGGCCCCCCCACAGATACGCAGTATTTT. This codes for CASSPGLAGGPPTDTQYF.

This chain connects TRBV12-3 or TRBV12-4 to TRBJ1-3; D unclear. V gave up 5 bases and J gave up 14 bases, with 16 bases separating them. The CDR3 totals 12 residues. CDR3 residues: CASSRGPAAVYF. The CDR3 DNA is TGTGCCAGCAGTCGAGGTCCGGCGGCGGTATATTTT.

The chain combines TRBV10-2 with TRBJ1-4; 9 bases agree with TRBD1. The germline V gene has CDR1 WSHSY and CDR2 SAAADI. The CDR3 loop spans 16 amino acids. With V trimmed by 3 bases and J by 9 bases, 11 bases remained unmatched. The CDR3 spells CASSDRRQGVSQKLFF. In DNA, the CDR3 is TGCGCCAGCAGTGATAGGCGACAGGGGGTTTCTCAAAAACTGTTTTTT.

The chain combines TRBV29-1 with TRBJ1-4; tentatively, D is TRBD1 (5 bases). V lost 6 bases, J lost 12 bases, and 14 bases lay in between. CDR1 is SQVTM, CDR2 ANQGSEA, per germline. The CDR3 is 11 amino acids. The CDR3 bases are TGCAGCGTCCGGGACCCGGGACAACTGTTTTTT. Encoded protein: CSVRDPGQLFF.

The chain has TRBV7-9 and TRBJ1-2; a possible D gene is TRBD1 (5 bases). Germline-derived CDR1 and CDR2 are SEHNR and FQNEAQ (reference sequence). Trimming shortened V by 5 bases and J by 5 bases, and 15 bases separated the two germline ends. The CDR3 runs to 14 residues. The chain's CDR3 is CASSPDKPRYGYTF. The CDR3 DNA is TGTGCCAGCAGCCCGGACAAGCCGAGGTATGGCTACACCTTC.

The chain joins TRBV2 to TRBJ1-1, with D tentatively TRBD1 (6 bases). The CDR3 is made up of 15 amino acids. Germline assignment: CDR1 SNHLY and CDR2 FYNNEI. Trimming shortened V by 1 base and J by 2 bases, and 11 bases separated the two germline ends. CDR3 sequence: CASSEEGGLNTEAFF. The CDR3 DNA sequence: TGTGCCAGCAGTGAAGAAGGGGGTCTTAACACTGAAGCTTTCTTT.